The 28 T cell receptor beta chains given below trace back to one sample, sequenced in a study of blood T cell repertoires in COVID-19. Method: immunoSEQ multiplex PCR; TCRdb's copy keeps in-frame clones and lacks some. The data contain around 180,000 clones, approximately 84% of them singletons. The sample taken for sequencing was peripheral blood. Receptors originate from a human donor in a cohort sampled during active COVID-19.

This rearrangement joins TRBV7-9 to TRBJ2-5; 9 bases are a match to TRBD2. Germline values: CDR1 SEHNR, CDR2 FQNEAQ (reference sequence). The J segment lost 2 bases and the V segment lost 3 bases, leaving 7 bases of the junction unmatched. The CDR3 consists of 16 residues. CDR3 DNA: TGTGCCAGCAGCTTCCAGGCTAGCGGGGAGCAAGAGACCCAGTACTTC. Translating gives CASSFQASGEQETQYF.

This clone occurred once. This chain connects TRBV6-2 or TRBV6-3 to TRBJ2-5; 9 nucleotides line up with TRBD2. The V gene end was trimmed by 2 bases and the J gene end by 5 bases; junction bases not matched to a gene: 6. The germline V gene encodes CDR1 MNHEY and CDR2 SVGEGT. This CDR3 spans 15 amino acids. The CDR3 spells CASSYGGGAGETQYF. The CDR3, as DNA: TGTGCCAGCAGTTACGGCGGGGGGGCTGGGGAGACCCAGTACTTC.

CDR3 protein: CASSQRDYDEQYF. The CDR3 bases are TGTGCCAGCAGTCAACGGGACTACGACGAGCAGTACTTC. The chain employs TRBV6-2 or TRBV6-3 and TRBJ2-7, with TRBD2 matching over 7 bases. CDR1 and CDR2 (germline): MNHEY, SVGEGT. V trimming: 5 bases; J trimming: 5 bases; junction bases outside the gene matches: 6. This CDR3 has 13 amino acids.

The CDR3 nucleotides are TGTGCCAGCAGCAAACCGAGGACCCTTCCGGGACTAGCGGGGGTCGGGGAGACCCAGTACTTC. Amino acids: CASSKPRTLPGLAGVGETQYF. The rearrangement joins TRBV21-1 to TRBJ2-5; the table's TRBD2 call for D was not verified on the DNA. TRBV21-1 is a pseudogene segment. The CDR3 sequence is 21 residues long.

The sample holds a few counts of this clone. The CDR3 nucleotides are TGTGCCAGTAGTCCGGACAGTAACTATGGCTACACCTTC. Protein sequence: CASSPDSNYGYTF. This rearrangement joins TRBV19 to TRBJ1-2, with a tentative D call TRBD1 (6 bases). V was shortened by 5 bases and J by 1 base, with 8 bases between the two germline ends. From germline, CDR1 is LNHDA and CDR2 SQIVND (reference sequence). CDR3 length: 13 amino acids. The entire variable domain, with the rest obtained from reference TRBV19 and TRBJ1-2, is as follows: DGGITQSPKYLFRKEGQNVTLSCEQNLNHDAMYWYRQDPGQGLRLIYYSQIVNDFQKGDIAEGYSVSREKKESFPLTVTSAQKNPTAFYLCASSPDSNYGYTFGSGTRLTVV.

The chain combines TRBV3-1 (or the pseudogene TRBV3-2) with TRBJ2-7, with TRBD2 as a possible D gene (6 bases). V was cut by 5 bases and J by 6 bases, with 14 bases left in between. The CDR3 runs 13 residues. Germline CDR1 LGHDT, CDR2 YNNKEL (reference sequence). The CDR3 DNA sequence: TGTGCCAGCAGCTCATTAGCGGCCCCCGAGCAGTACTTC. It codes for CASSSLAAPEQYF.

CDR3 in amino acids: CASSLGTSGGGETQYF. CDR3 sequence (DNA): TGTGCCAGCAGCTTGGGGACTAGCGGGGGTGGAGAGACCCAGTACTTC. The chain links TRBV11-2 to TRBJ2-5; 14 bases agree with TRBD2. V was clipped by 3 bases and J by 4 bases; unmatched bases: 4. Germline-derived CDR1 and CDR2 are SGHAT and FQNNGV. This CDR3 is 16 amino acids long.

The chain recombines TRBV19 with TRBJ2-7; 7 nucleotides agree with TRBD2. The CDR3 covers 15 residues. Germline CDR1 and CDR2: LNHDA and SQIVND (reference sequence). Trimming removed 3 bases from V and 1 base from J; junction bases left unmatched: 6. The CDR3 reads CASSILADVSYEQYF. DNA for the CDR3: TGTGCCAGTAGTATTCTAGCGGACGTATCCTACGAGCAGTACTTC. The whole variable domain, remainder taken from reference TRBV19 and TRBJ2-7, is DGGITQSPKYLFRKEGQNVTLSCEQNLNHDAMYWYRQDPGQGLRLIYYSQIVNDFQKGDIAEGYSVSREKKESFPLTVTSAQKNPTAFYLCASSILADVSYEQYFGPGTRLTVT.

In the case of this clone: Other DNA sequences in this specimen translate into the identical CDR3. The chain links TRBV6-5 to TRBJ2-2; D gene ambiguous. Between the trimmed V and J ends, which lost 4 bases and 2 bases, there was a span of 2 bases. Looked up from germline, CDR1 is MNHEY and CDR2 is SVGAGI. The length of the CDR3 is 12 residues. CDR3 in amino acids: CASSLNTGELFF. As DNA, the CDR3 is TGTGCCAGCAGTTTAAACACCGGGGAGCTGTTTTTT.

The V call is TRBV19, the J call TRBJ2-1; 7 nucleotides align to TRBD1. Germline V gene lookup returns CDR1 LNHDA and CDR2 SQIVND (reference sequence). The CDR3 is 15 residues long. V gave up 5 bases and J gave up 8 bases; unmatched junction bases: 12. The CDR3 nucleotides are TGTGCCAGTAGTTTTACAGGGGAACAGGGCGATGAGCAGTTCTTC. Translating it yields CASSFTGEQGDEQFF.

The V gene is TRBV11-2, the J gene TRBJ2-7, with 10 positions matching TRBD2. V shed 5 bases, J shed 3 bases, and the junction held 4 bases outside the gene matches. Germline CDR1 reads SGHAT; CDR2 reads FQNNGV. The CDR3 covers 14 residues. Here the CDR3 reads CASSPSSGGYEQYF. The CDR3, as DNA: TGTGCCAGCAGCCCTTCTAGCGGGGGCTACGAGCAGTACTTC.

V gene TRBV5-1 combines with J gene TRBJ2-5; perhaps TRBD2 as D (6 bases). Germline CDR1 reads SGHRS; CDR2 reads YFSETQ. V lost 6 bases, J lost 4 bases, and 13 bases lay in between. CDR3 length equals 13 residues. The CDR3 reads CASKEGSGETQYF. In nucleotides, the CDR3 is TGCGCCAGCAAGGAGGGTAGCGGAGAGACCCAGTACTTC.

The genes are TRBV30 and TRBJ1-1; the match to TRBD1 covers 11 bases. The CDR3 has 13 amino acids. The V and J ends lost 5 bases and 4 bases, in that order; junction bases with no gene match: 3. The germline V gene encodes CDR1 GTSNPN and CDR2 SVGIG (reference sequence). The CDR3 loop reads CAWSGTGGTEAFF. DNA of the CDR3: TGTGCCTGGTCCGGGACAGGGGGCACTGAAGCTTTCTTT.

This sequence joins TRBV7-3 and TRBJ1-5; no clear D gene. V lost 1 base and J lost 6, with 7 bases in between. The CDR3 consists of 13 residues. Germline CDR1 is SGHTA and CDR2 is FQGTGA. CDR3 bases: TGTGCCAGCAGCTTAAATTCGGGTCAGCCCCAGCATTTT. It encodes CASSLNSGQPQHF.

This clone was detected once. The genes are TRBV27 and TRBJ2-7; D may be TRBD1 (5 bases). Germline loops: CDR1 MNHEY, CDR2 SMNVEV (reference sequence). The CDR3 length is 13 residues. The V and J ends lost 9 bases and 3 bases respectively, with 15 bases between them. DNA of the CDR3: TGTGCCAGTTCAGTGGCAGGGCGCTACGAGCAGTACTTC. It encodes CASSVAGRYEQYF.

The chain couples TRBV3-1 (or the pseudogene TRBV3-2) to TRBJ2-7; 7 bases fit TRBD1. There are 14 residues in the CDR3. The J segment lost 1 base and the V segment lost 6 bases, leaving 6 bases of the junction unmatched. Germline CDR1 and CDR2: LGHDT and YNNKEL (reference sequence). CDR3 DNA: TGTGCCAGCAGACAGGGGATTGGGTCCTACGAGCAGTACTTC. It is translated as CASRQGIGSYEQYF.

The chain is built from TRBV12-3 or TRBV12-4 and TRBJ1-4, with D possibly being TRBD1 (5 bases). V lost 6 bases and J 8 bases, leaving 13 bases between the germline ends. This CDR3 has 13 residues. The CDR3 DNA reads as TGTGCCAGCAGACGTCGCCAGGGCGAAAAACTGTTTTTT. Translating it yields CASRRRQGEKLFF.

The chain uses TRBV10-1 and TRBJ2-7; 10 bases line up with TRBD1. CDR3 size: 15 residues. J was trimmed by 3 bases and V by 3 bases; bases with no gene match: 5. Germline CDR1 is WNHNN and CDR2 is SYGVQD (reference sequence). The CDR3 loop is CASSDFGQGGYEQYF. The CDR3 coding sequence is TGCGCCAGCAGTGATTTCGGACAGGGGGGCTACGAGCAGTACTTC.

The V and J genes are TRBV11-2 and TRBJ2-7; 9 bases fit TRBD1. CDR1 is SGHAT, CDR2 FQNNGV, per germline. Germline trimming cut 6 bases from V and 0 bases from J; bases unmatched to any gene: 6. CDR3 length: 15 amino acids. The CDR3, as DNA: TGTGCCAGCAGATGGGGACAGGGTAGCTCCTACGAGCAGTACTTC. It translates to CASRWGQGSSYEQYF.

V usage is TRBV5-6 and J usage is TRBJ2-2, with D tentatively TRBD2 (5 bases). CDR1 SGHDT and CDR2 YYEEEE come from the germline V gene. Trimming cost V 0 bases and J 8 bases, with 11 bases left between them. The CDR3 has 14 amino acids. The CDR3 loop reads CASSLAGKGGELFF. The CDR3 DNA sequence: TGTGCCAGCAGCTTGGCCGGGAAAGGGGGGGAGCTGTTTTTT. Together with reference TRBV5-6 and TRBJ2-2, the CDR3 gives the full variable domain: DAGVTQSPTHLIKTRGQQVTLRCSPKSGHDTVSWYQQALGQGPQFIFQYYEEEERQRGNFPDRFSGHQFPNYSSELNVNALLLGDSALYLCASSLAGKGGELFFGEGSRLTVL.

This clone was picked up one time. The J gene is TRBJ2-3, the V gene TRBV2; no clear D gene. The CDR3 extends over 14 amino acids. The germline V and J ends were trimmed by 5 bases and 2 bases, with 11 bases remaining between them. Germline V lookup: CDR1 SNHLY, CDR2 FYNNEI. The DNA of the CDR3 is TGTGCCAGCAGTCTACAACAGAACACAGATACGCAGTATTTT. Its translation is CASSLQQNTDTQYF.

The V gene is TRBV4-1, the J gene TRBJ2-6, with a possible D match to TRBD2 (6 bases). V was trimmed by 8 bases and J by 11 bases, leaving 13 bases between them. Germline CDR1 and CDR2: MGHRA and YSYEKL. This CDR3 has 12 amino acids. CDR3 sequence reads: CASAHPGDVLTF. CDR3 nucleotide sequence: TGCGCCAGCGCACATCCGGGGGACGTCCTGACTTTC.

The chain joins TRBV18 to TRBJ2-2; TRBD1 aligns across 10 bases. With V trimmed by 2 bases and J by 0 bases, 0 bases remained unmatched. This CDR3 comprises 16 residues. Germline assignment: CDR1 KGHSH and CDR2 LQKENI. The CDR3: CASSPGTGANTGELFF. As DNA, the CDR3 is TGTGCCAGCTCACCAGGGACAGGGGCGAACACCGGGGAGCTGTTTTTT. The full variable domain, completed using reference TRBV18 and TRBJ2-2, is NAGVMQNPRHLVRRRGQEARLRCSPMKGHSHVYWYRQLPEEGLKFMVYLQKENIIDESGMPKERFSAEFPKEGPSILRIQQVVRGDSAAYFCASSPGTGANTGELFFGEGSRLTVL.

This clone has only one observation. V gene TRBV2 combines with J gene TRBJ1-1, with D unresolved. There are 14 residues in the CDR3. Trimming left V 1 base short and J 6 bases short, with 12 bases between. Germline values: CDR1 SNHLY, CDR2 FYNNEI. The CDR3 sequence is CASSEGVQAPEAFF. In DNA, the CDR3 is TGTGCCAGCAGTGAAGGTGTGCAGGCCCCTGAAGCTTTCTTT. The complete variable domain, with remaining parts taken from reference TRBV2 and TRBJ1-1, reads EPEVTQTPSHQVTQMGQEVILRCVPISNHLYFYWYRQILGQKVEFLVSFYNNEISEKSEIFDDQFSVERPDGSNFTLKIRSTKLEDSAMYFCASSEGVQAPEAFFGQGTRLTVV.

This rearrangement joins TRBV19 to TRBJ2-1; 9 bases match TRBD1. The CDR3 has 16 amino acids. CDR1 and CDR2 from the germline V gene are LNHDA and SQIVND (reference sequence). V lost 5 bases to trimming and J lost 3 bases; unmatched junction nucleotides: 8. DNA for the CDR3: TGTGCCAGTAGTCCTCGGACAGGGGTCAACTACAATGAGCAGTTCTTC. The encoded protein is CASSPRTGVNYNEQFF.

The V call is TRBV2, the J call TRBJ1-5, with D perhaps TRBD1 (6 bases). The V gene lost 5 bases and the J gene lost 4 bases, with 12 bases spanning the gap. This CDR3 region has 14 residues. Germline V gene sequence: CDR1 SNHLY, CDR2 FYNNEI. This chain's CDR3 is CASSSGQLNQPQHF. CDR3 coding DNA: TGTGCCAGCAGTTCTGGACAGTTAAATCAGCCCCAGCATTTT. The full variable domain, with the rest looked up from reference TRBV2 and TRBJ1-5, is EPEVTQTPSHQVTQMGQEVILRCVPISNHLYFYWYRQILGQKVEFLVSFYNNEISEKSEIFDDQFSVERPDGSNFTLKIRSTKLEDSAMYFCASSSGQLNQPQHFGDGTRLSIL.

The chain couples TRBV6-1 to TRBJ2-3; TRBD1 agrees at 12 bases. From germline, CDR1 is MNHNS and CDR2 SASEGT. V was pared by 4 bases and J by 0 bases, with 11 bases of the junction left unmatched. The CDR3 length is 19 residues. The CDR3 loop is CASSAGTGGEGGSTDTQYF. In nucleotides, the CDR3 is TGTGCCAGCAGTGCCGGGACAGGGGGCGAGGGGGGTAGCACAGATACGCAGTATTTT.

CDR3 sequence: CASSYSRDYLYEQYF. DNA of the CDR3: TGTGCCAGCAGTTACTCAAGGGACTACCTCTACGAGCAGTACTTC. The rearrangement links TRBV6-5 to TRBJ2-7; 7 positions match TRBD2. Germline assignment: CDR1 MNHEY and CDR2 SVGAGI. The trim removed 0 bases at V and 3 bases at J, leaving 5 bases unmatched. The CDR3 extends over 15 amino acids.